These 17 T cell receptor beta chains came from one sample sequenced in a study of PD-1 blockade in classical Hodgkin lymphoma. Here immunoSEQ multiplex PCR was the method, and the copy in TCRdb shows in-frame clones only, minus some. Seen here are 90,000 to 130,000 clones, roughly nine tenths observed once, and the top ten hold 20%. All patients relapsed after autologous stem cell transplantation, and brentuximab vedotin exposure varied. The material sequenced was peripheral blood mononuclear cells (PBMCs), taken before the second cycle of nivolumab. These receptors all stem from a human donor with classical Hodgkin lymphoma.

The chain links TRBV11-2 to TRBJ2-5; 7 bases map to TRBD2. CDR3 length: 15 amino acids. The germline gives CDR1 SGHAT, CDR2 FQNNGV. V trimming: 2 bases; J trimming: 5 bases; junction bases outside the gene matches: 8. The CDR3 loop reads CASSLPHAGVETQYF. CDR3 coding DNA: TGTGCCAGCAGCTTACCCCACGCGGGAGTTGAGACCCAGTACTTC.

The rearrangement uses TRBV6-6 and TRBJ1-2, with TRBD1 as a possible D gene (5 bases). Germline lookup yields CDR1 MNHNY and CDR2 SVGAGI (reference sequence). V lost 6 bases and J lost 9, with 17 bases in between. This CDR3 contains 13 residues. DNA of the CDR3: TGTGCCAGCAGAAAGGGACGCCCTAGTCGCTACACCTTC. Translated, it gives CASRKGRPSRYTF.

This chain links TRBV7-6 with TRBJ1-2, with unresolved D. Germline loops: CDR1 SGHVS, CDR2 FNYEAQ. V was trimmed by 2 bases and J by 4 bases, leaving 8 bases between them. The CDR3 totals 13 residues. The CDR3 loop reads CASSLQEIYGYTF. The CDR3 DNA follows: TGTGCCAGCAGCTTACAGGAGATCTATGGCTACACCTTC.

The chain carries TRBV6-1 and TRBJ2-7; a weak D match, TRBD1 (5 bases). The germline V gene encodes CDR1 MNHNS and CDR2 SASEGT. CDR3 size: 15 residues. V shed 7 bases and J shed 6 bases, with 22 bases lying between them. The CDR3 loop reads CASIPPRGRASEQYF. The CDR3, as DNA: TGTGCCAGCATTCCCCCGCGAGGCAGGGCCAGCGAGCAGTACTTC.

This clone was counted a single time. V and J are TRBV6-5 and TRBJ2-7; D call uncertain. V dropped 8 bases and J dropped 4 bases, with 9 bases sitting between them. This CDR3 is built from 11 residues. CDR1 is MNHEY and CDR2 is SVGAGI in the germline V gene. Here the CDR3 reads CASFLGYEQYF. The CDR3 DNA reads as TGTGCCAGCTTCCTGGGATACGAGCAGTACTTC.

The chain is built from TRBV29-1 and TRBJ1-1; TRBD1 is a possible D gene (6 bases). The CDR3 has 11 residues. In germline, CDR1 is SQVTM, CDR2 ANQGSEA. CDR3 sequence reads: CGTDRNTEAFF. Here the CDR3 DNA reads TGCGGCACGGACAGGAACACTGAAGCTTTCTTT.

CDR3 coding DNA: TGTGCCAGCAGTTACGCGCCTCTAGCGCCTAAAAACATTCAGTACTTC. Translating it yields CASSYAPLAPKNIQYF. V and J are TRBV6-5 and TRBJ2-4, with D possibly being TRBD2 (6 bases). The CDR3 is 16 residues long. Germline values: CDR1 MNHEY, CDR2 SVGAGI. Trimming removed 2 bases at V and 4 bases at J, with 15 bases between.

This chain joins TRBV20-1 and TRBJ2-7, with D unresolved. Trimming cost V 6 bases and J 5 bases, with 8 bases left between them. The CDR3 runs to 10 residues. Germline lookup yields CDR1 DFQATT and CDR2 SNEGSKA (reference sequence). Here the CDR3 DNA reads TGCAGTGCAAACTTAAACGAGCAGTACTTC. Its protein is CSANLNEQYF.

The chain employs TRBV7-9 and TRBJ1-2; D is ambiguous. The CDR3 sequence is 18 residues long. The V end lost 3 bases, the J end lost 4 bases, and 24 bases lay between the germline ends. The germline V gene encodes CDR1 SEHNR and CDR2 FQNEAQ (reference sequence). The CDR3 spells CASSLGWENPTPPYGYTF. The CDR3 nucleotides are TGTGCCAGCAGCTTGGGCTGGGAAAATCCTACACCCCCCTATGGCTACACCTTC.

This clone came up a few times. The chain has TRBV6-1 and TRBJ1-4; D uncertain. Germline V gene data show CDR1 as MNHNS and CDR2 as SASEGT. V was shortened by 2 bases and J by 8 bases, with 15 bases between the two germline ends. The CDR3 runs 15 residues. The CDR3 here is CASSELGRPREKLFF. The CDR3 DNA follows: TGTGCCAGCAGTGAATTAGGCAGGCCCAGAGAAAAACTGTTTTTT.

For this clone: Other DNA sequences within the sample encode an identical CDR3. The V gene is TRBV4-1, the J gene TRBJ1-1; TRBD1 aligns across 9 bases. V dropped 0 bases and J dropped 4; count of bases not matched to a gene: 6. The CDR3 length is 16 residues. The germline gives CDR1 MGHRA, CDR2 YSYEKL. The CDR3 DNA reads TGCGCCAGCAGCCAAGATAACAGGGGGCGGGGCACTGAAGCTTTCTTT. Encoded protein: CASSQDNRGRGTEAFF.

The rearrangement links TRBV11-2 to TRBJ2-2; possible D gene TRBD2, 5 bases. There are 16 residues in the CDR3. V lost 4 bases, J lost 4 bases, and 16 bases lay in between. Germline values: CDR1 SGHAT, CDR2 FQNNGV. As DNA, the CDR3 is TGTGCCAGCAGCTCCGGCGCCGGGATAGGCACCGGGGAGCTGTTTTTT. It is translated as CASSSGAGIGTGELFF.

This clone was found a few times. The chain is built from TRBV10-3 and TRBJ1-5, with TRBD1 identical over 7 bases. Per the germline V gene, CDR1 is ENHRY and CDR2 is SYGVKD. The V segment lost 11 bases and the J segment 2 bases; nucleotides outside the gene matches: 12. CDR3 size: 15 residues. For the CDR3, the DNA is TGTGCCGTCGCGGAGGGGGCGAATGGCAATCAGCCCCAGCATTTT. Residues: CAVAEGANGNQPQHF.

As regards this clone: The same CDR3 arises from other DNA sequences in this sample as well. The chain combines TRBV5-6 with TRBJ1-5; D not certain. Germline lookup yields CDR1 SGHDT and CDR2 YYEEEE. The CDR3 spans 12 residues. Trimming left V 4 bases short and J 5 bases short, with 7 bases between. The CDR3 loop is CASSLGDQPQHF. DNA for the CDR3: TGTGCCAGCAGCCTGGGCGATCAGCCCCAGCATTTT.

This chain connects TRBV19 to TRBJ1-2; a possible D gene is TRBD1 (5 bases). Germline V CDR1 and CDR2: LNHDA, SQIVND (reference sequence). Trimming pared 6 bases from V and 4 bases from J, leaving 18 bases between. The CDR3 totals 15 residues. The chain's CDR3 is CASRETDVGTYGYTF. CDR3 DNA sequence: TGTGCCAGTAGGGAAACCGATGTGGGGACCTATGGCTACACCTTC. Complete variable domain (other parts from reference TRBV19 and TRBJ1-2): DGGITQSPKYLFRKEGQNVTLSCEQNLNHDAMYWYRQDPGQGLRLIYYSQIVNDFQKGDIAEGYSVSREKKESFPLTVTSAQKNPTAFYLCASRETDVGTYGYTFGSGTRLTVV.

The chain is built from TRBV18 and TRBJ1-1; D is ambiguous. V was clipped by 0 bases and J by 0 bases, with 11 bases between them. Germline CDR1 is KGHSH and CDR2 is LQKENI. The CDR3 runs 16 residues. DNA for the CDR3: TGTGCCAGCTCACCACCGGTTTCGGTTATGAACACTGAAGCTTTCTTT. It yields the protein CASSPPVSVMNTEAFF.

V is TRBV5-1 and J is TRBJ2-1; either TRBD1 or TRBD2 may supply D (5 bases each). V was shortened by 2 bases and J by 7 bases, with 25 bases between the two germline ends. The length of the CDR3 is 18 residues. CDR1 and CDR2 from the germline V gene are SGHRS and YFSETQ. The CDR3 here is CASSLNPWGSAGSNEQFF. CDR3 in DNA: TGCGCCAGCAGCTTAAACCCGTGGGGGAGTGCCGGAAGTAATGAGCAGTTCTTC.